The 10 T cell receptor beta chains reported below all come from one sample, sequenced in a study of T-cell reconstitution after alpha-beta-depleted transplantation in children. The TCRbeta library was prepared with unique molecular identifiers. One entry per CDR3 protein, called by TCRdb with MiXCR from the PCR reads. The sample has some 550,000 distinct CDR3 sequences, approximately 22% seen once. The material sequenced was PBMCs, mostly from graft donor cells, taken 360 days after TCRalphabeta/CD19-depleted stem cell transplant. The receptors derive from a boy younger than two who had a stem cell transplant for acute myeloid leukemia, so the T cells may come from the graft donor.

J is TRBJ2-2 and V is TRBV28; 12 nucleotides align to TRBD1. The germline V gene encodes CDR1 MDHEN and CDR2 SYDVKM. The CDR3 loop spans 18 amino acids. V lost 4 bases, J lost 2 bases, and 8 bases stayed unmatched. CDR3 sequence (DNA): TGTGCCAGCAGTTCCCCATGGGGGACAGGGGGCAACACCGGGGAGCTGTTTTTT. Its translation is CASSSPWGTGGNTGELFF.

This clonotype was seen more than once but under ten times. The V and J genes are TRBV6-1 and TRBJ2-3; 7 bases fit TRBD1. In germline, CDR1 is MNHNS, CDR2 SASEGT. With V trimmed by 6 bases and J by 1 base, 4 bases remained unmatched. This CDR3 comprises 14 residues. The CDR3 is CASRRQGGTDTQYF. The CDR3 DNA sequence: TGTGCCAGCAGGCGACAGGGCGGCACAGATACGCAGTATTTT.

This clonotype was recorded many times. The V call is TRBV5-5, the J call TRBJ2-7, with TRBD1 as a possible D gene (5 bases). The CDR3 has 12 residues. Trimming removed 5 bases at V and 2 bases at J, with 8 bases between. Germline V gene data show CDR1 as SGHKS and CDR2 as YYEKEE (reference sequence). The CDR3 sequence: CASSRTPYEQYF. The CDR3 DNA reads as TGTGCCAGCAGTCGGACACCCTACGAGCAGTACTTC.

This clonotype was observed a handful of times. The J gene is TRBJ1-2, the V gene TRBV29-1; D gene ambiguous. Germline loops: CDR1 SQVTM, CDR2 ANQGSEA. Trimming removed 6 bases at V and 2 bases at J, with 10 bases between. This CDR3 has 12 residues. This chain's CDR3 is CSVDTDNYGYTF. The DNA of the CDR3 is TGCAGCGTAGACACAGACAACTATGGCTACACCTTC.

This clonotype was counted many times. This rearrangement joins TRBV20-1 to TRBJ2-5, with D possibly matching TRBD2 (5 bases). With 0 bases removed from V and 2 bases from J, the gap between germline ends came to 13 bases. This CDR3 spans 15 amino acids. The germline V gene encodes CDR1 DFQATT and CDR2 SNEGSKA (reference sequence). The CDR3 region has the DNA TGCAGTGCTAGAGATGTGGGGAGTCCACAAGAGACCCAGTACTTC. Encoded protein: CSARDVGSPQETQYF.

This clonotype was recorded a few times. V gene TRBV7-3 combines with J gene TRBJ2-7; D might be TRBD2 (5 bases). V gave up 1 base and J gave up 3 bases, with 10 bases separating them. CDR1 SGHTA and CDR2 FQGTGA come from the germline V gene. CDR3 length: 14 residues. CDR3 coding DNA: TGTGCCAGCAGCTTAATGCCGGGGAACTACGAGCAGTACTTC. Amino acid sequence: CASSLMPGNYEQYF. Full variable domain (missing parts from reference TRBV7-3 and TRBJ2-7): GAGVSQTPSNKVTEKGKYVELRCDPISGHTALYWYRQSLGQGPEFLIYFQGTGAADDSGLPNDRFFAVRPEGSVSTLKIQRTERGDSAVYLCASSLMPGNYEQYFGPGTRLTVT.

This chain uses TRBV20-1 with TRBJ2-7; no clear D gene. V shed 1 base and J shed 3 bases, with 16 bases lying between them. The germline V gene encodes CDR1 DFQATT and CDR2 SNEGSKA (reference sequence). There are 15 residues in the CDR3. CDR3 sequence (DNA): TGCAGTGCTAGAGCTGGGTCAGCTTACCACTACGAGCAGTACGTC. Translation gives CSARAGSAYHYEQYV.

V is TRBV20-1 and J is TRBJ1-1; D gene uncertain. V gave up 7 bases and J gave up 3 bases, with 9 bases separating them. The CDR3 is 11 amino acids. The germline V gene encodes CDR1 DFQATT and CDR2 SNEGSKA (reference sequence). As DNA, the CDR3 is TGCAGTGACGTGGGAGACACTGAAGCTTTCTTT. Protein: CSDVGDTEAFF.

This clonotype was seen at least ten times. The rearrangement uses TRBV20-1 and TRBJ2-7; weak D call: TRBD1 (5 bases). Germline CDR1 is DFQATT and CDR2 is SNEGSKA (reference sequence). The CDR3 has 14 residues. The V and J ends lost 5 bases and 0 bases respectively, with 14 bases between them. This CDR3 reads CSAVGLTPSYEQYF. Written as DNA, the CDR3 is TGCAGTGCTGTGGGGCTTACGCCCTCCTACGAGCAGTACTTC.

V gene TRBV7-6 combines with J gene TRBJ2-7, with D unresolved. This CDR3 contains 16 residues. Germline lookup yields CDR1 SGHVS and CDR2 FNYEAQ. V lost 4 bases and J 0 bases, leaving 16 bases between the germline ends. DNA for the CDR3: TGTGCCAGCAGCTCCATCATGGGTGCGAGCTCCTACGAGCAGTACTTC. Translating gives CASSSIMGASSYEQYF.